This T cell receptor (beta chain) is drawn from a study of neurological immune-mediated disorders. From the 5' RACE reads, TCRdb called clonotypes with MiXCR, one entry per CDR3 protein. The sample has fewer than 40,000 distinct CDR3 sequences, about 13% seen once. Documented time point: longitudinal time-point 2. Germline loops: CDR1 LGHNA, CDR2 YSLEER. V was pared by 3 bases and J by 12 bases, with 6 bases of the junction left unmatched. CDR3 length: 13 amino acids. This clonotype has only a few counts. This clonotype was sampled from a woman aged 35 to 49 in good health. Sequenced material: PBMCs. This chain connects TRBV4-3 to TRBJ1-4; 8 bases align to TRBD1. The CDR3 reads CASSHAPQGELFF. The CDR3 nucleotides are TGCGCCAGCAGCCATGCACCACAGGGGGAACTGTTTTTT.